The rows below give T cell receptor beta chains drawn from one sample of a study of beta chain features in type 1 diabetes. Data came from immunoSEQ multiplex PCR; TCRdb stores just in-frame clones and leaves some out. Of more than 250,000 clones in the sample, around 22% were seen once. The sequencing sample was made of naive CD4+ T cells from blood. Every receptor here comes from a woman in her 30s with type 1 diabetes. Each CDR3 is given with its conserved first and last residue. D genes are given only for firm matches. Rows may omit the clone size; those that give it use once, few, many or a size class.

D	V	size	J	CDR3	DNA
.	TRBV6-6	few	TRBJ2-7	CASIGNSYEQYF	TGTGCCAGCATCGGGAACTCCTACGAGCAGTACTTC
TRBD2	TRBV30	few	TRBJ2-1	CAWRGGGRGHEQFF	TGTGCCTGGAGGGGCGGCGGGAGAGGCCATGAGCAGTTCTTC
.	TRBV28	few	TRBJ2-1	CASALLYNEQFF	TGTGCCAGCGCCCTCCTATACAATGAGCAGTTCTTC
.	TRBV7-2	few	TRBJ1-1	CASSYDSMNTEAFF	TGTGCCAGCAGCTACGACAGTATGAACACTGAAGCTTTCTTT
.	TRBV5-1	few	TRBJ1-2	CASSLNLPGYGYTF	TGCGCCAGCAGCTTGAACCTTCCCGGCTATGGCTACACCTTC
.	TRBV19	.	TRBJ2-1	CASSRTASPNEQFF	TGTGCCAGTAGTAGGACGGCTAGCCCCAATGAGCAGTTCTTC
TRBD2	TRBV5-6	few	TRBJ2-4	CASSLSSGGDIQYF	TGTGCCAGCAGCTTGTCGTCGGGAGGGGACATTCAGTACTTC
TRBD1	TRBV30	few	TRBJ1-2	CAWSEQGADGYTF	TGTGCCTGGAGCGAACAGGGGGCTGATGGCTACACCTTC
.	TRBV30	.	TRBJ1-5	CASGQIGHQPQHF	TGTGCCTCCGGACAGATAGGGCATCAGCCCCAGCATTTT
TRBD1	TRBV29-1	.	TRBJ1-1	CSVTRNRGNTEAFF	TGCAGCGTTACCCGAAACAGGGGGAACACTGAAGCTTTCTTT
TRBD1	TRBV5-6	few	TRBJ2-7	CASTGTGGPSEQYF	TGTGCCAGCACCGGGACAGGGGGCCCGTCCGAGCAGTACTTC
.	TRBV29-1	few	TRBJ1-4	CSVGRPGANEKLFF	TGCAGCGTTGGAAGGCCAGGGGCTAATGAAAAACTGTTTTTT
TRBD2	TRBV7-9	few	TRBJ2-7	CASRGTSGGTYEQYF	TGTGCCAGCAGGGGAACTAGCGGGGGGACCTACGAGCAGTACTTC
TRBD2	TRBV29-1	few	TRBJ2-5	CSVDPLRISGNQETQYF	TGCAGCGTTGACCCCCTTCGGATTAGCGGGAACCAAGAGACCCAGTACTTC
.	TRBV4-2	.	TRBJ2-3	CASSQDLAAITDTQYF	TGTGCCAGCAGCCAAGATCTGGCAGCGATCACAGATACGCAGTATTTT
.	TRBV9	few	TRBJ2-3	CASSVDGAADTQYF	TGTGCCAGCAGCGTAGACGGAGCGGCAGATACGCAGTATTTT
.	TRBV4-2	.	TRBJ2-3	CASSQEDSRTDTQYF	TGTGCCAGCAGCCAAGAGGACTCGCGCACAGATACGCAGTATTTT
.	TRBV5-1	.	TRBJ1-1	CASSAGLETEAFF	TGCGCCAGCAGCGCGGGACTGGAGACTGAAGCTTTCTTT
.	TRBV10-3	few	TRBJ1-1	CAISASQDTEAFF	TGTGCCATCAGTGCCTCACAGGACACTGAAGCTTTCTTT
.	TRBV29-1	few	TRBJ1-3	CSAETEKNTIYF	TGCAGCGCCGAGACAGAGAAAAACACCATATATTTT
TRBD1	TRBV9	few	TRBJ1-2	CASSPRGTAYGYTF	TGTGCCAGCAGCCCCCGGGGGACAGCCTATGGCTACACCTTC
TRBD2	TRBV29-1	few	TRBJ2-7	CSVDGLAGPYEQYF	TGCAGCGTTGATGGGCTAGCGGGGCCCTACGAGCAGTACTTC
TRBD2	TRBV30	.	TRBJ2-1	CAWHTPGTSFYNEQFF	TGTGCCTGGCACACTCCGGGGACTAGCTTCTACAATGAGCAGTTCTTC
TRBD1	TRBV29-1	few	TRBJ1-1	CSVDRGLDTEAFF	TGCAGCGTCGACAGGGGGCTAGATACTGAAGCTTTCTTT
.	TRBV18	few	TRBJ2-7	CASSPRVFTYEQYF	TGTGCCAGCTCACCCCGGGTCTTCACCTACGAGCAGTACTTC
.	TRBV7-9	.	TRBJ2-7	CASSLRGYEQYF	TGTGCCAGCAGCTTACGCGGGTACGAGCAGTACTTC
.	TRBV11-2	.	TRBJ1-4	CASSPRTDEKLFF	TGTGCCAGCAGCCCTAGGACAGATGAAAAACTGTTTTTT
.	TRBV11-3	.	TRBJ2-1	CASSLLGLTYNEQFF	TGTGCCAGCAGCTTACTGGGCCTTACCTACAATGAGCAGTTCTTC
.	TRBV11-2	few	TRBJ2-3	CASSSRGTDTQYF	TGTGCCAGCAGCTCGAGAGGCACAGATACGCAGTATTTT
TRBD1	TRBV28	.	TRBJ1-1	CASSRQGAGNTEAFF	TGTGCCAGCAGTCGCCAGGGGGCCGGGAACACTGAAGCTTTCTTT
.	TRBV5-1	few	TRBJ2-3	CASSVQRTTDTQYF	TGCGCCAGCAGCGTCCAAAGAACAACAGATACGCAGTATTTT
.	TRBV9	.	TRBJ2-7	CASSVGRGSYEQYF	TGTGCCAGCAGCGTAGGCAGAGGCTCCTACGAGCAGTACTTC
TRBD2	TRBV19	.	TRBJ2-1	CASSIGLAAGNEQFF	TGTGCCAGTAGTATCGGACTAGCGGCTGGGAATGAGCAGTTCTTC
TRBD1	TRBV29-1	.	TRBJ2-7	CSVERQGSYEQYF	TGCAGCGTGGAGAGACAGGGTTCCTACGAGCAGTACTTC
.	TRBV9	.	TRBJ2-1	CASSVDEGREQFF	TGTGCCAGCAGCGTAGATGAGGGCCGGGAGCAGTTCTTC
TRBD1	TRBV9	.	TRBJ2-1	CASSRDSNEQFF	TGTGCCAGCAGCCGGGACAGCAATGAGCAGTTCTTC
TRBD2	TRBV15	few	TRBJ2-7	CATSREGGSEQYF	TGTGCCACCAGCAGAGAGGGGGGGAGCGAGCAGTACTTC
TRBD1	TRBV10-3	few	TRBJ1-1	CAIRGTGVMNTEAFF	TGTGCCATCAGGGGGACAGGGGTAATGAACACTGAAGCTTTCTTT
.	TRBV1	.	TRBJ2-5	CTSSRAGFQETQYF	TGCACCAGCAGCCGAGCGGGCTTCCAAGAGACCCAGTACTTC